Below, 18 T cell receptor beta chains from the same sample are listed, as sequenced in a study of blood T cell repertoires in COVID-19. Only in-frame clones appear in the TCRdb table, and some are missing; sequencing was by immunoSEQ multiplex PCR. The sample lists more than 100,000 clones, roughly 89% seen once, with roughly 4% in the top ten. Sequencing was done on a sample of PBMCs or T cells enriched from blood (not recorded which). The receptors were gathered from a woman aged 30 to 39 who had recovered from COVID-19.

The chain recombines TRBV30 with TRBJ2-7, with 9 bases aligning to TRBD1. This CDR3 region has 13 residues. CDR1 and CDR2 from the germline V gene are GTSNPN and SVGIG (reference sequence). Trimming removed 1 base from V and 7 bases from J; junction bases left unmatched: 5. This CDR3 reads CAWSGDRDWEQYF. In DNA, the CDR3 is TGTGCCTGGAGTGGGGACAGGGATTGGGAGCAGTACTTC. Based on the CDR3 plus reference TRBV30 and TRBJ2-7, the full variable domain is SQTIHQWPATLVQPVGSPLSLECTVEGTSNPNLYWYRQAAGRGLQLLFYSVGIGQISSEVPQNLSASRPQDRQFILSSKKLLLSDSGFYLCAWSGDRDWEQYFGPGTRLTVT.

The CDR3 sequence: CASSSLTDSNQPQHF. The CDR3 DNA reads as TGTGCCAGCAGCTCCTTGACAGATAGCAATCAGCCCCAGCATTTT. J is TRBJ1-5 and V is TRBV11-2; maybe TRBD1 (5 bases). The V gene's germline CDR1 is SGHAT and CDR2 FQNNGV. The V end lost 4 bases, the J end lost 0 bases, and 10 bases lay between the germline ends. The CDR3 is 15 amino acids.

The V call is TRBV5-4, the J call TRBJ2-1, with a possible D match to TRBD1 (5 bases). Trimming took 6 bases from V and 7 from J, leaving 14 bases between them. The germline V gene encodes CDR1 SGHNT and CDR2 YYREEE (reference sequence). The CDR3 spans 13 residues. The CDR3 region is CASNSRRTNEQFF. CDR3 coding DNA: TGTGCCAGCAATAGTCGGCGGACAAATGAGCAGTTCTTC.

The rearrangement uses TRBV19 and TRBJ2-7; 7 nucleotides match TRBD2. V shed 5 bases and J 3 bases; nucleotides not matched to a gene: 16. This CDR3 region has 17 residues. Germline-derived CDR1 and CDR2 are LNHDA and SQIVND (reference sequence). As DNA, the CDR3 is TGTGCCAGTAGTCCTGGGGGGAGGGTAGCGGGCCTCTACGAGCAGTACTTC. It encodes CASSPGGRVAGLYEQYF. Full variable domain (remainder filled in from reference TRBV19 and TRBJ2-7): DGGITQSPKYLFRKEGQNVTLSCEQNLNHDAMYWYRQDPGQGLRLIYYSQIVNDFQKGDIAEGYSVSREKKESFPLTVTSAQKNPTAFYLCASSPGGRVAGLYEQYFGPGTRLTVT.

The chain employs TRBV14 and TRBJ2-3; TRBD2 agrees at 9 bases. V lost 4 bases, J lost 4 bases, and 3 bases stayed unmatched. This CDR3 is built from 14 residues. The germline V gene has CDR1 SGHDN and CDR2 FVKESK. In DNA form, the CDR3 reads TGTGCCAGCAGCCGTAGCGGGGGAGCAGATACGCAGTATTTT. It specifies CASSRSGGADTQYF. Looking up the rest from reference TRBV14 and TRBJ2-3 gives the full variable domain: EAGVTQFPSHSVIEKGQTVTLRCDPISGHDNLYWYRRVMGKEIKFLLHFVKESKQDESGMPNNRFLAERTGGTYSTLKVQPAELEDSGVYFCASSRSGGADTQYFGPGTRLTVL.

This chain links TRBV2 with TRBJ2-7; 10 nucleotides line up with TRBD1. Germline V lookup: CDR1 SNHLY, CDR2 FYNNEI. Losses at the gene ends were 7 bases for V and 4 bases for J; bases not matched to a gene: 7. CDR3 length: 14 amino acids. The DNA for the CDR3 is TGTGCCAGCATTGGACAGGGGGTCAGGTACGAGCAGTACTTC. Its protein product is CASIGQGVRYEQYF.

The chain joins TRBV20-1 to TRBJ1-2, with D maybe TRBD1 (5 bases). The CDR3 is 14 residues long. The germline gives CDR1 DFQATT, CDR2 SNEGSKA (reference sequence). Between the trimmed V and J ends, which lost 3 bases and 8 bases, there was a span of 19 bases. The chain's CDR3 is CSASYQGKVGGYTF. In DNA form, the CDR3 reads TGCAGTGCTAGTTATCAGGGAAAGGTGGGAGGCTACACCTTC.

This chain joins TRBV19 and TRBJ2-7, with 7 bases identical to TRBD1. V lost 3 bases and J lost 2; bases outside the gene matches: 4. CDR1 and CDR2 (germline): LNHDA, SQIVND (reference sequence). The CDR3 has 14 residues. The CDR3 spells CASSIYRGAYEQYF. DNA of the CDR3: TGTGCCAGTAGTATTTACAGGGGAGCCTACGAGCAGTACTTC.

The rearrangement uses TRBV7-2 and TRBJ2-6; D uncertain. Trimming took 4 bases from V and 1 from J, leaving 5 bases between them. The CDR3 has 14 residues. Germline values: CDR1 SGHTA, CDR2 FQGNSA. CDR3 protein: CASSSRSGANVLTF. The CDR3 DNA reads as TGTGCCAGCAGCTCCCGTTCTGGGGCCAACGTCCTGACTTTC.

This chain connects TRBV5-4 to TRBJ1-2, with 7 nucleotides matching TRBD1. The CDR3 is made up of 14 amino acids. The germline CDR1 and CDR2 sequences are SGHNT and YYREEE (reference sequence). V was pared by 2 bases and J by 3 bases, with 4 bases of the junction left unmatched. The CDR3 protein is CASSLEGADYGYTF. The CDR3 DNA sequence: TGTGCCAGCAGCTTAGAGGGGGCAGACTATGGCTACACCTTC.

This clone was seen more than once but under ten times. The chain joins TRBV30 to TRBJ1-2, with a weak D call TRBD1 (5 bases). The CDR3 covers 13 residues. Trimming pared 2 bases from V and 2 bases from J, leaving 9 bases between. Germline CDR1 reads GTSNPN; CDR2 reads SVGIG (reference sequence). DNA of the CDR3: TGTGCCTGGAGTATACAGGAAAACTATGGCTACACCTTC. Translation: CAWSIQENYGYTF.

The chain has TRBV6-4 and TRBJ2-7; 7 nucleotides match TRBD2. The germline V gene encodes CDR1 MRHNA and CDR2 SNTAGT. CDR3 length: 14 amino acids. The trim removed 4 bases at V and 8 bases at J, leaving 11 bases unmatched. The CDR3: CASSAQAGADKQYF. DNA of the CDR3: TGTGCCAGCAGTGCCCAGGCGGGAGCCGACAAGCAGTACTTC.

The V and J genes are TRBV21-1 and TRBJ2-7; the DNA was not used to check the table's D call, TRBD1. TRBV21-1 is assigned pseudogene status. The CDR3 length is 13 residues. The CDR3 spells CASSRDRGNEQYF. The CDR3 region has the DNA TGTGCCAGCAGCCGGGACAGGGGTAACGAGCAGTACTTC.

The chain is built from TRBV29-1 and TRBJ2-2, with D perhaps TRBD2 (5 bases). Trimming removed 4 bases from V and 6 bases from J, with 15 bases in between. The CDR3 loop spans 14 amino acids. Germline V gene sequence: CDR1 SQVTM, CDR2 ANQGSEA. CDR3 sequence: CSVGPRGLSGELFF. CDR3 nucleotide sequence: TGCAGCGTTGGACCCAGAGGGTTGTCCGGGGAGCTGTTTTTT.

The chain carries TRBV9 and TRBJ1-5, with a possible D match to TRBD1 (6 bases). The germline V and J ends were trimmed by 0 bases and 3 bases, with 10 bases remaining between them. CDR3 length equals 15 residues. In germline, CDR1 is SGDLS, CDR2 YYNGEE. CDR3 in amino acids: CASSVAAGDNQPQHF. The CDR3 DNA reads TGTGCCAGCAGCGTAGCGGCAGGGGACAATCAGCCCCAGCATTTT.

V gene TRBV3-1 (or the pseudogene TRBV3-2) combines with J gene TRBJ2-4, with 11 bases lining up with TRBD2. Germline-derived CDR1 and CDR2 are LGHDT and YNNKEL (reference sequence). The CDR3 has 17 residues. V lost 4 bases to trimming and J lost 7 bases; unmatched junction nucleotides: 12. Written as DNA, the CDR3 is TGTGCCAGCAGCCTCTCGGGACTAGCGGACCTTAGGAACATTCAGTACTTC. The encoded protein is CASSLSGLADLRNIQYF.

This clone appeared a few times. Other nucleotide sequences from this sample produce the same CDR3. The chain couples TRBV12-3 or TRBV12-4 to TRBJ1-5; tentative D call: TRBD1 (6 bases). CDR3 length: 13 residues. Trimming stripped 6 bases from V and 4 bases from J, with 10 bases between. CDR3 amino acids: CASRPTGNQPQHF. Here the CDR3 DNA reads TGTGCCAGCAGGCCTACAGGGAATCAGCCCCAGCATTTT.

This chain links TRBV2 with TRBJ1-2; 11 bases align to TRBD1. The CDR3 spans 19 residues. Germline V gene lookup returns CDR1 SNHLY and CDR2 FYNNEI. J lost 4 bases, V lost 5 bases, and 18 bases had no gene match. Written as DNA, the CDR3 is TGTGCCAGCAGTTCCCGGGACAGGGGGATCACTAGTGCGTCCTATGGCTACACCTTC. It encodes CASSSRDRGITSASYGYTF.